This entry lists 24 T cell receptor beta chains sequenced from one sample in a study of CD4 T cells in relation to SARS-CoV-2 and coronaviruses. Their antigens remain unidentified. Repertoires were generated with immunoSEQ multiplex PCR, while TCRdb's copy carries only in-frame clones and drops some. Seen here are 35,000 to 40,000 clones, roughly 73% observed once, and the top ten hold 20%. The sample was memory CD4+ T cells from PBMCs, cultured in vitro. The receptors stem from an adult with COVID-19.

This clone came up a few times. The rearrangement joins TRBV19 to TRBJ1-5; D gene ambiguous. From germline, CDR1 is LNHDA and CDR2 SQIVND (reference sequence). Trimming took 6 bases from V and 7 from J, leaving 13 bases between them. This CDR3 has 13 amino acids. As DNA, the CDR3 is TGTGCCAGTAGGGGTTTGCGAGGGCAGCCCCAGCATTTT. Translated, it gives CASRGLRGQPQHF.

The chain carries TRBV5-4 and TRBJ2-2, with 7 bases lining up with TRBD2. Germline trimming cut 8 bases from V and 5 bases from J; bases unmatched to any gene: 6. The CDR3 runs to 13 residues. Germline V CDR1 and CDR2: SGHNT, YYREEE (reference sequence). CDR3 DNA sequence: TGTGCCAGGGGGGAGGGACTTACCGGGGAGCTGTTTTTT. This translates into CARGEGLTGELFF.

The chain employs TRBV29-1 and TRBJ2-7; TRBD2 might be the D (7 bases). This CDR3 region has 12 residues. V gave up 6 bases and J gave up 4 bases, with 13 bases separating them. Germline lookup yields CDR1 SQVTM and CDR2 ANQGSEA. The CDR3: CSVGGARYEQYF. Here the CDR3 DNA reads TGCAGCGTGGGGGGGGCGCGTTACGAGCAGTACTTC.

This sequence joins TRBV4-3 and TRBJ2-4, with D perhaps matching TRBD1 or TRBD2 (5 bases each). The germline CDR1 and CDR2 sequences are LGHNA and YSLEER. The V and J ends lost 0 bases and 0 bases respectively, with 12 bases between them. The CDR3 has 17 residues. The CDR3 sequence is CASSQDFRGAAKNIQYF. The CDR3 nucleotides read TGCGCCAGCAGCCAAGATTTTAGAGGGGCAGCCAAAAACATTCAGTACTTC.

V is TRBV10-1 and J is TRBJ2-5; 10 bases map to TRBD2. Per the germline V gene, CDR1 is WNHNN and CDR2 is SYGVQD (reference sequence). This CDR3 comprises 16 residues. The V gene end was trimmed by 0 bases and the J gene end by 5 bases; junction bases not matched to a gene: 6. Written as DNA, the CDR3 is TGCGCCAGCAGTGAGTCAGGAGCGGGAGGGTTGGAGACCCAGTACTTC. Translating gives CASSESGAGGLETQYF.

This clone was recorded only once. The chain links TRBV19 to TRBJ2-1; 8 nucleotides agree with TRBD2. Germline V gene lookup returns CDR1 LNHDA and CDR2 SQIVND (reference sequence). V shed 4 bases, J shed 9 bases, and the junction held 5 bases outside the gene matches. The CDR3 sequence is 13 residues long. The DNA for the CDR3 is TGTGCCAGTAGTACGGGACTAGTCACTGAGCAGTTCTTC. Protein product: CASSTGLVTEQFF. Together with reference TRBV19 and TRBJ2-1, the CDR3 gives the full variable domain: DGGITQSPKYLFRKEGQNVTLSCEQNLNHDAMYWYRQDPGQGLRLIYYSQIVNDFQKGDIAEGYSVSREKKESFPLTVTSAQKNPTAFYLCASSTGLVTEQFFGPGTRLTVL.

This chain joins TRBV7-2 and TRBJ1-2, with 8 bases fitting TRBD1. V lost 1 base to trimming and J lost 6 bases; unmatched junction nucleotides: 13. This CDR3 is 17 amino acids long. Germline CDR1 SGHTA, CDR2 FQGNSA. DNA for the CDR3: TGTGCCAGCAGCTTAGGGACAGGGAAGTCGCCGGGGGATGGCTACACCTTC. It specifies CASSLGTGKSPGDGYTF.

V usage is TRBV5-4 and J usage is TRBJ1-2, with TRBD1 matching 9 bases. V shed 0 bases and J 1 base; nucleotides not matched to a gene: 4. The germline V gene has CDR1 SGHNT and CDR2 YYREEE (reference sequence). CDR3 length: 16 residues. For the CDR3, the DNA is TGTGCCAGCAGCTTGGCCAGGACAGGGGATAACTATGGCTACACCTTC. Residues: CASSLARTGDNYGYTF.

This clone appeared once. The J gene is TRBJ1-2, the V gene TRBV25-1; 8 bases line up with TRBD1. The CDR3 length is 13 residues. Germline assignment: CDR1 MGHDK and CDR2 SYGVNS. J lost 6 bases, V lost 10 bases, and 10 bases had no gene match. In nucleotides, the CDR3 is TGTGCCACTTCGGACAGGGCCTTTGATGGCTACACCTTC. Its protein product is CATSDRAFDGYTF.

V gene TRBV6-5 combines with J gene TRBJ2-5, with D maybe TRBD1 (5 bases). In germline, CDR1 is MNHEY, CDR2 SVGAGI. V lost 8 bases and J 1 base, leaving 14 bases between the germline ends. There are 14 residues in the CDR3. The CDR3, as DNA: TGTGCCAGCCTACGGCGACAGACCCAAGAGACCCAGTACTTC. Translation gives CASLRRQTQETQYF.

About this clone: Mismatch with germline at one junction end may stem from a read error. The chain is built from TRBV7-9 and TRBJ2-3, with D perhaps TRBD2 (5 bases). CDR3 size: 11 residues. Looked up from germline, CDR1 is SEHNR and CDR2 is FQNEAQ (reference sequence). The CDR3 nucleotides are TGTGCCAGCAGCTTGGCGGGCCATTCTTTTTTT. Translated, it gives CASSLAGHSFF.

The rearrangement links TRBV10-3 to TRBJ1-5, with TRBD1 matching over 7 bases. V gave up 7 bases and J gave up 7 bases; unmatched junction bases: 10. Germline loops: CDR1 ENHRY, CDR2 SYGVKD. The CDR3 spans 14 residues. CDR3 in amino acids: CAINRQGGAQPQHF. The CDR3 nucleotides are TGTGCCATCAACCGACAGGGAGGCGCCCAGCCCCAGCATTTT.

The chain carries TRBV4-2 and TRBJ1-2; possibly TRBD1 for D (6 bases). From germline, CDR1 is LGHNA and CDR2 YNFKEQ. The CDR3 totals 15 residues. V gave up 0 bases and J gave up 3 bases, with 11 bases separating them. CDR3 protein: CASSQESTGDYGYTF. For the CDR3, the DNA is TGTGCCAGCAGCCAAGAATCGACAGGCGACTATGGCTACACCTTC.

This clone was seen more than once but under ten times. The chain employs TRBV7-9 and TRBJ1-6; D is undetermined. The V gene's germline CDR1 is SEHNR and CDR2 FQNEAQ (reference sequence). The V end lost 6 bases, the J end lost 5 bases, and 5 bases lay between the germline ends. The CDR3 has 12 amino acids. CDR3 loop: CASRSNNSPLHF. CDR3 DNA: TGTGCCAGCAGGTCGAATAATTCACCCCTCCACTTT. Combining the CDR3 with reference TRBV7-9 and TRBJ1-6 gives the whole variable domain DTGVSQNPRHKITKRGQNVTFRCDPISEHNRLYWYRQTLGQGPEFLTYFQNEAQLEKSRLLSDRFSAERPKGSFSTLEIQRTEQGDSAMYLCASRSNNSPLHFGNGTRLTVT.

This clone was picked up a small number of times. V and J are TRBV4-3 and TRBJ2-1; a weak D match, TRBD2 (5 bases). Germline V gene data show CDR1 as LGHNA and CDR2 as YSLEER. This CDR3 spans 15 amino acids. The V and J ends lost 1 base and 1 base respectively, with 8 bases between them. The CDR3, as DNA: TGCGCCAGCAGCCAAGGAGGGAATTCCTACAATGAGCAGTTCTTC. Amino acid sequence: CASSQGGNSYNEQFF.

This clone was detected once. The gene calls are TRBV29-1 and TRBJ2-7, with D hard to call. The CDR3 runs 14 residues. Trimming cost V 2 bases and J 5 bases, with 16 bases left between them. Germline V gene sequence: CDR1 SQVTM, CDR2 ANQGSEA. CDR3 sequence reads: CSVELRSSLNEQYF. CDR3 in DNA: TGCAGCGTTGAATTGCGCTCCTCCCTTAACGAGCAGTACTTC.

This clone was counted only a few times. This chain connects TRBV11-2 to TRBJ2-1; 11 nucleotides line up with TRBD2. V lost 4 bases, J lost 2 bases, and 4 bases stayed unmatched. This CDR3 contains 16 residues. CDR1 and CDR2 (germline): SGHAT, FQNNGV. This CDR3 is CASSSLAGGPYNEQFF. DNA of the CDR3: TGTGCCAGCAGCTCCCTAGCGGGAGGCCCCTACAATGAGCAGTTCTTC.

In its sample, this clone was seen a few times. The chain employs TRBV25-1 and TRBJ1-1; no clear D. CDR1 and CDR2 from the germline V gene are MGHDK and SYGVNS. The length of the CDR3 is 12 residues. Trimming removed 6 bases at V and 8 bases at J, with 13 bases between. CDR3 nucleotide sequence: TGTGCCAGCAGCGTCCCAGCCGGGGAAGCTTTCTTT. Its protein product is CASSVPAGEAFF.

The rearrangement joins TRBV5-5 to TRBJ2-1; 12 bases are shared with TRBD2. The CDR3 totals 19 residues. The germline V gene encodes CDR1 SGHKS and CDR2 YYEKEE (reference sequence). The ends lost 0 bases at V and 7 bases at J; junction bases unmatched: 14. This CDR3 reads CASSLVGRGTSGRQNEQFF. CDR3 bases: TGTGCCAGCAGCTTGGTCGGCAGGGGAACTAGCGGGAGGCAAAATGAGCAGTTCTTC.

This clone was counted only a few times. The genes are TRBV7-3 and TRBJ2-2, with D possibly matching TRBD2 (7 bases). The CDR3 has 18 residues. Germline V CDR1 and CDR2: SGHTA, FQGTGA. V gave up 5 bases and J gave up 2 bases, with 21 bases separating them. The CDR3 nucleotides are TGTGCCAGCAGCCGATATCCGGTGGGGGGGCCTAACACCGGGGAGCTGTTTTTT. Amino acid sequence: CASSRYPVGGPNTGELFF.

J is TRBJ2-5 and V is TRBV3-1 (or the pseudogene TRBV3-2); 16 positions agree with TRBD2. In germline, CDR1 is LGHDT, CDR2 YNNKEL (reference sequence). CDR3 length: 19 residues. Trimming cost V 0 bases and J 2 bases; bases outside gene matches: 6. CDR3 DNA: TGTGCCAGCAGCCAAGACGAGGGACTAGCGGGAGGGCCACAAGAGACCCAGTACTTC. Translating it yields CASSQDEGLAGGPQETQYF.

The CDR3 spells CASSLAAGEVGYNEQFF. The CDR3 bases are TGTGCCAGCAGCTTGGCAGCGGGAGAGGTGGGCTACAATGAGCAGTTCTTC. The chain carries TRBV5-4 and TRBJ2-1; 8 nucleotides align to TRBD2. Germline V gives CDR1 SGHNT, CDR2 YYREEE (reference sequence). Trimming removed 0 bases from V and 3 bases from J; junction bases left unmatched: 8. The CDR3 runs to 17 residues.

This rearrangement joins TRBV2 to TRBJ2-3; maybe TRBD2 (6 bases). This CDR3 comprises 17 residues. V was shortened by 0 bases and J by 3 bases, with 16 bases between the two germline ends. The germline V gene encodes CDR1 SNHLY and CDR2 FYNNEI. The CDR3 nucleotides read TGTGCCAGCAGTGAAGCGCGTGGGGGGACCCGGACAGATACGCAGTATTTT. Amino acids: CASSEARGGTRTDTQYF.

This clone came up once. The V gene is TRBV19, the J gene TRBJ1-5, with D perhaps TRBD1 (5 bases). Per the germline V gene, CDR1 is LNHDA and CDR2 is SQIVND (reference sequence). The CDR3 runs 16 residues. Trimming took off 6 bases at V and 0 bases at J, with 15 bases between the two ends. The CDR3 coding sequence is TGTGCCAGTAGCCGGGACGGAGCTTATAGCAATCAGCCCCAGCATTTT. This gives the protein CASSRDGAYSNQPQHF.